The 19 T cell receptor beta chains below all came from one sample that was sequenced in a study of T cell clonality in common variable immunodeficiency. Only in-frame clones appear in the TCRdb table, and some are missing; sequencing was by immunoSEQ multiplex PCR. The sample contains tens of thousands of clones, none of them singletons. Sequencing was done on a sample of peripheral blood mononuclear cells. These receptors came from a person aged 18 to 70 in good health.

The table lists this clone with many counts. From the germline J gene comes the end of the CDR3, since the read stops 3 residues before it. The chain combines TRBV12-3 or TRBV12-4 with TRBJ1-1; D is unclear. The CDR3 runs 12 residues. CDR3 loop: CASHKRNAEAFF. CDR3 DNA, as far as it was read: TGTGCCAGCCACAAACGCAACGCCGAA.

This clone was counted a few times. The covered CDR3 bases are TGTGCCAGCAGCTTATCCCCGCCCGGT. Residues: CASSLSPPG. In full, the CDR3 reads CASSLSPPGQYF. V gene TRBV7-9 combines with J gene TRBJ2-4; no reliable D call. The CDR3 end lies 3 residues beyond the end of the read and is filled in from the germline J gene. Germline CDR1 and CDR2: SEHNR and FQNEAQ (reference sequence). This CDR3 has 12 residues.

Ten or more counts support this clone. The missing CDR3 end, 3 residues past where the read stops, is filled in from the germline J gene. This chain joins TRBV11-2 and TRBJ2-1; 8 nucleotides align to TRBD2. Germline V CDR1 and CDR2: SGHAT, FQNNGV. V was pared by 3 bases and J by 3 bases, with 1 base of the junction left unmatched. This CDR3 is built from 14 residues. CDR3 residues: CASSFSGGYNEQFF. CDR3 DNA (partial): TGTGCCAGCAGCTTCAGCGGGGGCTACAATGAG.

This clone was picked up many times. The read gets to within 3 residues of the CDR3 end, and the germline J gene fills in the rest. The V gene is TRBV19, the J gene TRBJ2-3, with D perhaps matching TRBD1 (7 bases). Germline V CDR1 and CDR2: LNHDA, SQIVND (reference sequence). V was trimmed by 5 bases and J by 3 bases, leaving 15 bases between them. This CDR3 has 15 amino acids. The CDR3 loop is CASSASQGGTDTQYF. The sequenced part of the CDR3 DNA is TGTGCCAGTAGTGCATCGCAGGGGGGTACAGATACG.

This clone was detected many times. The CDR3: CASSPDRGPYNEQFF. The part of the CDR3 DNA that was read is TGTGCCAGCAGCCCGGACAGGGGGCCCTACAATGAG. This chain joins TRBV2 and TRBJ2-1; 11 nucleotides align to TRBD1. The missing CDR3 end, 3 residues past where the read stops, is filled in from the germline J gene. Germline CDR1 reads SNHLY; CDR2 reads FYNNEI. V gave up 6 bases and J gave up 2 bases; unmatched junction bases: 3. This CDR3 region has 15 residues.

At least ten counts were recorded for this clone. The read ends 3 residues early relative to the CDR3; the germline J gene fills the gap. V is TRBV18 and J is TRBJ1-2; possibly TRBD1 for D (5 bases). The ends were cut back, 2 bases at V and 0 bases at J, with 7 bases in the middle. This CDR3 is built from 14 residues. Germline assignment: CDR1 KGHSH and CDR2 LQKENI. The DNA read from the CDR3 is TGTGCCAGCTCACCAGGGGCAACTAACTATGGC. It encodes CASSPGATNYG. The entire CDR3 is CASSPGATNYGYTF.

This clone was seen at least ten times. The CDR3 extends 3 residues past the end of the read, so its final part is completed from the germline J gene. The rearrangement joins TRBV7-2 to TRBJ2-1; possible D gene TRBD1, 5 bases. The ends were cut back, 3 bases at V and 1 base at J, with 10 bases in the middle. The V gene's germline CDR1 is SGHTA and CDR2 FQGNSA. This CDR3 region has 15 residues. Incomplete CDR3 DNA: TGTGCCAGCAGCTTTTATAAGGGGTCCTACAATGAG. It codes for CASSFYKGSYNE. The full CDR3 protein is CASSFYKGSYNEQFF.

In its sample, this clone was seen many times. The CDR3 end lies 3 residues beyond the end of the read and is filled in from the germline J gene. The chain uses TRBV7-2 and TRBJ2-3, with 11 bases that match TRBD2. The CDR3 consists of 15 residues. In germline, CDR1 is SGHTA, CDR2 FQGNSA. V was pared by 3 bases and J by 6 bases, with 5 bases of the junction left unmatched. Incomplete CDR3 DNA: TGTGCCAGCAGCTTTCTTGGGACTAGCGGTGATACG. It translates to CASSFLGTSGDT. The whole CDR3 reads CASSFLGTSGDTQYF.

This clone appeared a few times. The part of the CDR3 DNA that was read is TGTGCCAGCTCACCACAGGCCAGCCTAGGGGTT. Amino acids: CASSPQASLGV. The CDR3 as a whole reads CASSPQASLGVQYF. V is TRBV18 and J is TRBJ2-4; the D gene is possibly TRBD1 (5 bases). With the read ending 3 residues before the CDR3 end, the germline J gene is used to fill in that end. The CDR3 covers 14 residues. Germline-derived CDR1 and CDR2 are KGHSH and LQKENI. The full variable domain, in which reference TRBV18 and TRBJ2-4 provide the parts outside the CDR3, is NAGVMQNPRHLVRRRGQEARLRCSPMKGHSHVYWYRQLPEEGLKFMVYLQKENIIDESGMPKERFSAEFPKEGPSILRIQQVVRGDSAAYFCASSPQASLGVQYFGAGTRLSVL.

This clone was recorded a few times. With the read ending 3 residues before the CDR3 end, the germline J gene is used to fill in that end. The gene calls are TRBV10-3 and TRBJ2-5; TRBD2 matches at 9 bases. This CDR3 has 19 residues. With V trimmed by 3 bases and J by 0 bases, 14 bases remained unmatched. Per the germline V gene, CDR1 is ENHRY and CDR2 is SYGVKD. The CDR3 DNA, read in part, is TGTGCCATCAGTGATCCGAGCGGGGGGTCCCTGGGCGACCAAGAGACC. Its translation: CAISDPSGGSLGDQET. The whole CDR3 region reads CAISDPSGGSLGDQETQYF.

This clone came up many times. The CDR3 is cut off 3 residues early in the read; its end comes from the germline J gene. V gene TRBV23-1 combines with J gene TRBJ1-2, with a weak D call TRBD1 (5 bases). TRBV23-1 is an ORF for which the function is uncertain. There are 14 residues in the CDR3. The CDR3 protein is CASGNLRDSYDYTF. The covered CDR3 bases are TGCGCCAGCGGTAACCTCAGGGACTCCTACGAC.

In its sample, this clone was seen many times. The missing CDR3 end, 3 residues past where the read stops, is filled in from the germline J gene. The chain is built from TRBV4-1 and TRBJ2-2; no definite D call. This CDR3 region has 18 residues. The V end was cut by 2 bases, the J end by 1 base, with 17 bases between. CDR1 is MGHRA, CDR2 YSYEKL, per germline. The CDR3: CASSQPLRSKRNTGELFF. Incomplete CDR3 DNA: TGCGCCAGCAGCCAACCTCTCAGGTCAAAGAGGAACACCGGGGAG.

This clone was detected ten times or more. The read ends 3 residues shy of where the CDR3 ends; the end is completed using the germline J gene. The chain employs TRBV18 and TRBJ1-1; a weak D match, TRBD1 (6 bases). CDR1 KGHSH and CDR2 LQKENI come from the germline V gene. V gave up 2 bases and J gave up 7 bases, with 11 bases separating them. The CDR3 runs to 13 residues. This chain's CDR3 is CASSPSRDIEAFF. The sequenced CDR3 bases are TGTGCCAGCTCACCATCAAGGGACATTGAA.

This clone occurred many times. The CDR3 end is not reached by the read, which stops 3 residues before it; the germline J gene fills it in. This chain joins TRBV18 and TRBJ2-7; TRBD1 matches 8 bases. V trimming: 6 bases; J trimming: 3 bases; junction bases outside the gene matches: 10. Germline assignment: CDR1 KGHSH and CDR2 LQKENI. The CDR3 has 15 amino acids. The sequenced part of the CDR3 DNA is TGTGCCAGCTCCGGAACGCAGGGGGCCAGCTACGAG. It is translated as CASSGTQGASYE. The full-length CDR3 reads as CASSGTQGASYEQYF.

Ten or more counts support this clone. The sequence runs out 3 residues before the end of the CDR3; the remainder is reconstructed from the germline J gene. V usage is TRBV5-1 and J usage is TRBJ1-2, with D possibly TRBD1 on 6 matching bases. Germline CDR1 and CDR2: SGHRS and YFSETQ. The CDR3 has 13 amino acids. Trimming shortened V by 2 bases and J by 5 bases, and 10 bases separated the two germline ends. The sequenced CDR3 bases are TGCGCCAGCAGCTTTGACAGGCTATATGGC. It encodes CASSFDRLYG. The whole CDR3 protein is CASSFDRLYGYTF.

With respect to this clone: Coverage ceases 3 residues before the CDR3 finishes, and the germline J gene fills in the end. The genes are TRBV7-6 and TRBJ2-3; TRBD2 agrees at 8 bases. CDR1 is SGHVS and CDR2 is FNYEAQ in the germline V gene. The CDR3 sequence is 16 residues long. The sequenced CDR3 bases are TGTGCCAGCAGCTTATTTAGCGAACAGCCGGGGGGGACG. Translated: CASSLFSEQPGGT. The complete CDR3 sequence is CASSLFSEQPGGTQYF.

On this clone: The read falls 3 residues short of the CDR3 end, and the missing part is taken from the germline J gene. The V call is TRBV11-1, the J call TRBJ1-1; D gene uncertain. Deletions cut 5 bases from V and 4 bases from J, with 11 bases between. CDR1 and CDR2 from the germline V gene are SGHAT and FQDESV (reference sequence). There are 13 residues in the CDR3. This CDR3 reads CASSPGGSTEAFF. The CDR3 DNA, read in part, is TGTGCCAGCAGCCCAGGTGGTAGCACTGAA.

In this sample, this clone turned up many times. The sequenced fragment ends 3 residues before the CDR3 boundary, so the rest is inferred from the germline J gene. The chain joins TRBV20-1 to TRBJ1-2, with 7 bases matching TRBD1. Trimming removed 2 bases from V and 5 bases from J; junction bases left unmatched: 5. CDR1 is DFQATT and CDR2 is SNEGSKA in the germline V gene (reference sequence). The CDR3 extends over 13 amino acids. CDR3 DNA, as far as it was read: TGCAGTGCTAGAACCGGGACAGATTATGGC. Protein product: CSARTGTDYG. The whole CDR3 region reads CSARTGTDYGYTF.

This clone was recorded at least ten times. The DNA ends 3 residues before the CDR3 does, and the rest of the CDR3 is filled in from the germline J gene. The chain is built from TRBV7-9 and TRBJ1-2; D gene unclear. V was shortened by 0 bases and J by 5 bases, with 4 bases between the two germline ends. The CDR3 has 12 amino acids. CDR1 and CDR2 (germline): SEHNR, FQNEAQ (reference sequence). The chain's CDR3 is CASSLAQYGYTF. Incomplete CDR3 DNA: TGTGCCAGCAGCTTAGCCCAATATGGC.